This T cell receptor (beta chain) emerged from a study of T cell clonality in common variable immunodeficiency. Germline values: CDR1 LNHDA, CDR2 SQIVND (reference sequence). The CDR3 totals 15 residues. V trimming: 5 bases; J trimming: 2 bases; junction bases outside the gene matches: 7. CVID meant reduced serum IgG, IgA and/or IgM plus specific antibody deficiency. Caucasian heritage predominated among both patients and controls. Study-wide results and limits: In common variable immunodeficiency, TCR beta chains reportedly carried fewer deletions and N-nucleotide insertions. Links between repertoire features and CVID complications were heterogeneity-limited. TCRbeta clonality was increased in CVID versus healthy controls.

In its sample, this clone was seen a few times. Its antigen is still unknown. The read finishes 3 residues shy of the CDR3 end, and the germline J gene is used to complete it. Sequencing used immunoSEQ multiplex PCR; TCRdb keeps in-frame clones, though not all of them. There are fewer than 35,000 clones in the sample, none observed a single time. The chain combines TRBV19 with TRBJ2-3; 7 positions match TRBD1. Specimen: peripheral blood mononuclear cells. The clonotype originates from a human donor with common variable immunodeficiency. CDR3 DNA (partial): TGTGCCAGTAGTCTACGGGACAGATACACAGATACG. Translated: CASSLRDRYTDT. The whole CDR3 protein is CASSLRDRYTDTQYF.